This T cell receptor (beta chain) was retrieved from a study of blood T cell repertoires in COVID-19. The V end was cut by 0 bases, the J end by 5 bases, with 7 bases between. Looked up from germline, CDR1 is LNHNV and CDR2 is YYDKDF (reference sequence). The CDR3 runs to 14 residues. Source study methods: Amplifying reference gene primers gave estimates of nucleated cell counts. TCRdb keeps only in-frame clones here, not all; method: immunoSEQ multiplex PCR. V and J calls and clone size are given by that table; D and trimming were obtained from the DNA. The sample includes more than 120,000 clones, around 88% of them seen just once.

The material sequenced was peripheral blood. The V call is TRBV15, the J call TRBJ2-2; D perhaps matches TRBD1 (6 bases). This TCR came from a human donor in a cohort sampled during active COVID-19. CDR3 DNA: TGTGCCACCAGCAGAGAGCAGGGGACCGGGGAGCTGTTTTTT. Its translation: CATSREQGTGELFF. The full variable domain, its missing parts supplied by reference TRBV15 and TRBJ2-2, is DAMVIQNPRYQVTQFGKPVTLSCSQTLNHNVMYWYQQKSSQAPKLLFHYYDKDFNNEADTPDNFQSRRPNTSFCFLDIRSPGLGDTAMYLCATSREQGTGELFFGEGSRLTVL.